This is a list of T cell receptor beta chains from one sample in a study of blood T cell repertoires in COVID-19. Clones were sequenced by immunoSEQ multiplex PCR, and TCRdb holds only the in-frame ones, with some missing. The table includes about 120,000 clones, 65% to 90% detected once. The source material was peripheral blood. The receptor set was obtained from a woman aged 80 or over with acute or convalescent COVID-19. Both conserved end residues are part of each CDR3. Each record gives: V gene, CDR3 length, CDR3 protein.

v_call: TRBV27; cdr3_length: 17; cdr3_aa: CASSSLLTSGGAHEQFF
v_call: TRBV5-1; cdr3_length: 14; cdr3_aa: CASSLAVSPGELFF
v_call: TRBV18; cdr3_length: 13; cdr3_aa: CASLGGDQETQYF
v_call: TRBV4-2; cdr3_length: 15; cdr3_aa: CASSQGQGASYGYTF
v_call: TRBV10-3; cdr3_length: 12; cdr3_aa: CAISGRNYGYTF
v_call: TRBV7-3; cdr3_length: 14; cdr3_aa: CASSLQATNTEAFF
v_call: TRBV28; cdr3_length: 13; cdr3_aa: CASGKTGGRGYTF
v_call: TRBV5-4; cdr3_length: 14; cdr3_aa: CASSLRDGVSEAFF
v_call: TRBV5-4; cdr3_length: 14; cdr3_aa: CASSRDRKNEKLFF
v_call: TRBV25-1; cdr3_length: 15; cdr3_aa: CASSEYKGRVSGYTF
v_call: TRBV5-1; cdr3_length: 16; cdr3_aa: CATRQGSDSGANVLTF
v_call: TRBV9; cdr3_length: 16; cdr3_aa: CASSVAPRGSGAPLHF
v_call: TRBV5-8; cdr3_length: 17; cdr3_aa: CASGRGQLIVSGNTIYF
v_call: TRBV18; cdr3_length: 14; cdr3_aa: CASSPRQNQETQYF
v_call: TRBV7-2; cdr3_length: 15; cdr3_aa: CASSLSRGQNYGYTF
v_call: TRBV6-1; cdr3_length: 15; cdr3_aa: CASSEQTNPSYGYTF
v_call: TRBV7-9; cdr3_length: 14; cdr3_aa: CASSLDDTPRGYTF
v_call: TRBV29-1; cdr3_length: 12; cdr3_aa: CSVRRVNTEAFF
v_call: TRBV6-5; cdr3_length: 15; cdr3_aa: CASSYWAGGKETQYF
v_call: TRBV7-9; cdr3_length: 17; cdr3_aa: CASSSSGAGRKNTEAFF
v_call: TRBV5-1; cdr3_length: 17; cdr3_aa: CASSLDPGLPSSDEQFF
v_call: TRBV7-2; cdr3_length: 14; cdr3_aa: CASRYDRVSTEAFF
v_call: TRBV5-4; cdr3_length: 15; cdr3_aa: CASSSPSGSSEKLFF
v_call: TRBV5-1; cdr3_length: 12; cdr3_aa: CASSLALDTQYF
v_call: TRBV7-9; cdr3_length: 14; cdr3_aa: CASSSHGENNEQFF
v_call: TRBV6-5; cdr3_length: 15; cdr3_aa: CASSYLRSANTEAFF
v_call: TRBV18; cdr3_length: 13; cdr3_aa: CASSPHPSDEQFF
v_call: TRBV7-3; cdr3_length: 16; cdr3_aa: CASSSEGGRLNTEAFF
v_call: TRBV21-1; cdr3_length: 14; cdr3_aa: CASSIIPGQGVAFF
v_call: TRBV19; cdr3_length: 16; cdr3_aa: CASSIRHRETENTIYF
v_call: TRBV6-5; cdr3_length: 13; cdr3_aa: CASSYSDYYGYTF
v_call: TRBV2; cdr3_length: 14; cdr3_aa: CASSQPPGQRGYTF
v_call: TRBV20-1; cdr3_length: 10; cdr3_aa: CSPIYNEQFF
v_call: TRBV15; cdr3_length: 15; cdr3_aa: CATIKHGGLNTEAFF
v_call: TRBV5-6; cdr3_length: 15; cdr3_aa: CASSPPRANTGELFF
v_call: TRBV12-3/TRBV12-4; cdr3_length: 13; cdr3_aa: CASSLTGRTEAFF
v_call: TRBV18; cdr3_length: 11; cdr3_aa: CASSSVYGYTF